This paragraph covers one T cell receptor beta chain sequence. Method: immunoSEQ multiplex PCR; TCRdb's copy keeps in-frame clones and lacks some. The profile shows 94,000 or so clones, about 88% of them singletons. Germline values: CDR1 SEHNR, CDR2 FQNEAQ (reference sequence). The J segment lost 4 bases and the V segment lost 3 bases, leaving 13 bases of the junction unmatched. The CDR3 sequence is 18 residues long. The entry originates in a study of control samples from healthy donors and cancer patients. This receptor was obtained from a man between 65 and 85 years old with lung cancer. The material sequenced was PBMCs. The rearrangement joins TRBV7-9 to TRBJ1-3; 9 nucleotides align to TRBD1. DNA of the CDR3: TGTGCCAGCAGCTTCGGGACAGGGTCGTCTGGTTCGGGAAACACCATATATTTT. Its protein product is CASSFGTGSSGSGNTIYF.